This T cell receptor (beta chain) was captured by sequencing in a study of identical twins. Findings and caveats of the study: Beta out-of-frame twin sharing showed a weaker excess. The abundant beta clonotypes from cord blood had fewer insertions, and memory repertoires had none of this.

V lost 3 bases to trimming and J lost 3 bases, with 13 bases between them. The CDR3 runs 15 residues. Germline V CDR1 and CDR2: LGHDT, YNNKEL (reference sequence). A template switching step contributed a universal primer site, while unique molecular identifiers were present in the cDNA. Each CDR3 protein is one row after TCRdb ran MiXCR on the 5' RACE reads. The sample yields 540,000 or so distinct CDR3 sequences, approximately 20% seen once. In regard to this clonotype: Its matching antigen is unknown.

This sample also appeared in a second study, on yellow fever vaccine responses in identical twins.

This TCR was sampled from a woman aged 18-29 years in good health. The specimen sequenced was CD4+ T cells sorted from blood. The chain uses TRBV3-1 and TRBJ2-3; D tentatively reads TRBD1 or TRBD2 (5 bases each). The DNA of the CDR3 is TGTGCCAGCAGCCAGGCAGGGACCGGGACAGATACGCAGTATTTT. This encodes CASSQAGTGTDTQYF.